Below, 25 T cell receptor beta chains from the same sample are listed, as sequenced in a study of blood T cell repertoires in COVID-19. Profiled with immunoSEQ multiplex PCR; TCRdb holds only in-frame clones, not every one. The table records 250,000 to 350,000 clones, roughly 87% of them present only once. The source material was peripheral blood. These receptors were obtained from a man aged 18 to 29 with active or convalescent COVID-19.

CDR3 sequence (DNA): TGTGCCAGCAGTTCCAGTAGCGGGAGTATTTATACTGGGGCCAACGTCCTGACTTTC. Translation gives CASSSSSGSIYTGANVLTF. The rearrangement joins TRBV28 to TRBJ2-6, with 9 nucleotides matching TRBD2. Germline-derived CDR1 and CDR2 are MDHEN and SYDVKM. V gave up 4 bases and J gave up 2 bases; unmatched junction bases: 12. This CDR3 has 19 residues.

This clone was counted ten times or more. CDR3 sequence reads: CASSFRQGSTDTQYF. CDR3 nucleotides: TGTGCCAGCAGCTTCAGACAGGGGTCCACAGATACGCAGTATTTT. V gene TRBV11-2 combines with J gene TRBJ2-3; 8 positions agree with TRBD1. Germline values: CDR1 SGHAT, CDR2 FQNNGV. With 3 bases clipped from V and 2 bases from J, the junction kept 4 bases outside the gene matches. This CDR3 has 15 residues. The whole variable domain, remainder taken from reference TRBV11-2 and TRBJ2-3, is EAGVAQSPRYKIIEKRQSVAFWCNPISGHATLYWYQQILGQGPKLLIQFQNNGVVDDSQLPKDRFSAERLKGVDSTLKIQPAKLEDSAVYLCASSFRQGSTDTQYFGPGTRLTVL.

This clone was seen once. The J gene is TRBJ1-3, the V gene TRBV27, with 7 positions matching TRBD1. There are 14 residues in the CDR3. V shed 6 bases and J 8 bases; nucleotides not matched to a gene: 10. Germline CDR1 MNHEY, CDR2 SMNVEV (reference sequence). The CDR3 bases are TGTGCCAGCAGAAGCGACAGGGCAGCTCACACCATATATTTT. Its translation is CASRSDRAAHTIYF.

This chain links TRBV5-6 with TRBJ2-2; D perhaps matches TRBD1 (5 bases). V gave up 7 bases and J gave up 1 base, with 17 bases separating them. The CDR3 runs to 16 residues. CDR1 and CDR2 from the germline V gene are SGHDT and YYEEEE. CDR3 in amino acids: CASHWGAKGNTGELFF. CDR3 coding DNA: TGTGCCAGCCACTGGGGCGCTAAAGGGAACACCGGGGAGCTGTTTTTT.

J is TRBJ2-5 and V is TRBV7-2, with 11 bases lining up with TRBD2. Germline CDR1 is SGHTA and CDR2 is FQGNSA. The J segment lost 2 bases and the V segment lost 5 bases, leaving 4 bases of the junction unmatched. The CDR3 has 15 amino acids. CDR3 in DNA: TGTGCCAGCAGCACCCGACTAGCGGGGCAAGAGACCCAGTACTTC. It specifies CASSTRLAGQETQYF.

V is TRBV3-1 (or the pseudogene TRBV3-2) and J is TRBJ2-3; 14 nucleotides align to TRBD2. The V gene's germline CDR1 is LGHDT and CDR2 YNNKEL (reference sequence). This CDR3 spans 19 amino acids. The J segment lost 2 bases and the V segment lost 3 bases, leaving 10 bases of the junction unmatched. CDR3 protein: CASSQGGLAGEPLTDTQYF. The CDR3 region has the DNA TGTGCCAGCAGCCAGGGGGGACTAGCGGGGGAACCTCTCACAGATACGCAGTATTTT.

This chain uses TRBV11-2 with TRBJ1-4; D not resolved. Trimming removed 5 bases from V and 7 bases from J, with 8 bases in between. This CDR3 has 12 residues. CDR1 SGHAT and CDR2 FQNNGV come from the germline V gene. CDR3 region: CASSPSSEKLFF. The CDR3 DNA is TGTGCCAGCAGCCCGAGTAGTGAAAAACTGTTTTTT.

The genes are TRBV19 and TRBJ2-2; D may be TRBD1 (5 bases). Trimming removed 1 base at V and 0 bases at J, with 9 bases between. Per the germline V gene, CDR1 is LNHDA and CDR2 is SQIVND (reference sequence). The CDR3 is 16 residues long. CDR3 residues: CASSIVPGPNTGELFF. The CDR3 DNA reads as TGTGCCAGTAGTATAGTCCCAGGGCCGAACACCGGGGAGCTGTTTTTT.

The rearrangement uses TRBV19 and TRBJ2-7; 7 bases match TRBD1. Germline V CDR1 and CDR2: LNHDA, SQIVND (reference sequence). The V segment lost 7 bases and the J segment 2 bases; nucleotides outside the gene matches: 8. This CDR3 is built from 14 residues. In nucleotides, the CDR3 is TGTGCCAGTACCTCCGACAGGGCACCCTACGAGCAGTACTTC. Protein product: CASTSDRAPYEQYF.

V is TRBV5-4 and J is TRBJ1-2; 9 nucleotides line up with TRBD1. Trimming at V came to 4 bases and at J to 3 bases, leaving 4 bases not matched to a gene. CDR1 is SGHNT and CDR2 is YYREEE in the germline V gene (reference sequence). The length of the CDR3 is 14 residues. In DNA form, the CDR3 reads TGTGCCAGCAGCCTACAGGGGGCGCACTATGGCTACACCTTC. It encodes CASSLQGAHYGYTF.

This clone was detected only once. The genes are TRBV11-2 and TRBJ1-6, with 7 bases fitting TRBD1. Trimming took 5 bases from V and 0 from J; bases not matched to a gene: 7. This CDR3 is built from 17 residues. Germline values: CDR1 SGHAT, CDR2 FQNNGV. In DNA, the CDR3 is TGTGCCAGCAGCCAAGGGGGCGTAAGCTCCTATAATTCACCCCTCCACTTT. Residues: CASSQGGVSSYNSPLHF.

This clone was recorded only once. The chain combines TRBV15 with TRBJ1-1; perhaps TRBD1 as D (5 bases). V was shortened by 5 bases and J by 5 bases, with 15 bases between the two germline ends. This CDR3 region has 14 residues. Germline V gene data show CDR1 as LNHNV and CDR2 as YYDKDF (reference sequence). CDR3 residues: CATSAQGRRTEAFF. The CDR3 nucleotides are TGTGCCACCAGCGCCCAGGGTCGAAGGACTGAAGCTTTCTTT.

CDR3 in DNA: TGTGCCAGCAGACCCGGACTAGCTGGCACAGATACGCAGTATTTT. It translates to CASRPGLAGTDTQYF. The chain is built from TRBV2 and TRBJ2-3; 8 bases fit TRBD2. The ends lost 6 bases at V and 1 base at J; junction bases unmatched: 6. The length of the CDR3 is 15 residues. In germline, CDR1 is SNHLY, CDR2 FYNNEI.

This sequence joins TRBV7-8 and TRBJ2-3, with 9 bases identical to TRBD2. The V gene end was trimmed by 5 bases and the J gene end by 4 bases; junction bases not matched to a gene: 10. The V gene's germline CDR1 is SGHVS and CDR2 FQNEAQ. The CDR3 consists of 16 residues. The CDR3 sequence is CASSKISGGSSDTQYF. The CDR3 coding sequence is TGTGCCAGCAGCAAAATTAGCGGGGGTTCTTCAGATACGCAGTATTTT.

This chain joins TRBV4-1 and TRBJ1-4; no firm D call. V lost 2 bases and J lost 5, with 27 bases in between. The germline CDR1 and CDR2 sequences are MGHRA and YSYEKL. The CDR3 length is 20 residues. The CDR3 nucleotides are TGCGCCAGCAGCCAACGATCATTCGGGGTTTTATCCTGGGAAAATGAAAAACTGTTTTTT. Protein: CASSQRSFGVLSWENEKLFF.

This clone has more than one count but fewer than ten. V is TRBV3-1 (or the pseudogene TRBV3-2) and J is TRBJ2-7; 13 positions agree with TRBD2. The CDR3 loop spans 16 amino acids. Trimming removed 11 bases from V and 2 bases from J; junction bases left unmatched: 12. Germline V gene data show CDR1 as LGHDT and CDR2 as YNNKEL (reference sequence). CDR3 DNA: TGTGCCGGAAAAGGGACTAGCGGGACCACCCCCTACGAGCAGTACTTC. Amino acids: CAGKGTSGTTPYEQYF.

The rearrangement joins TRBV10-1 to TRBJ2-5; 7 bases are a match to TRBD2. Per the germline V gene, CDR1 is WNHNN and CDR2 is SYGVQD (reference sequence). V trimming: 2 bases; J trimming: 5 bases; junction bases outside the gene matches: 5. The CDR3 is 14 amino acids. The CDR3 reads CASSEAGAAETQYF. The CDR3 region has the DNA TGCGCCAGCAGTGAGGCGGGAGCGGCGGAGACCCAGTACTTC.

V is TRBV5-1 and J is TRBJ2-5; perhaps TRBD2 as D (6 bases). V was shortened by 7 bases and J by 6 bases, with 16 bases between the two germline ends. Looked up from germline, CDR1 is SGHRS and CDR2 is YFSETQ. CDR3 size: 13 residues. Here the CDR3 DNA reads TGCGCCAGCTCGGGGGACGGGCGGAAGACCCAGTACTTC. Protein: CASSGDGRKTQYF. Variable domain in full (rest from reference TRBV5-1 and TRBJ2-5): KAGVTQTPRYLIKTRGQQVTLSCSPISGHRSVSWYQQTPGQGLQFLFEYFSETQRNKGNFPGRFSGRQFSNSRSEMNVSTLELGDSALYLCASSGDGRKTQYFGPGTRLLVL.

This clone was observed a handful of times. The chain carries TRBV5-4 and TRBJ1-4; no firm D call. The CDR3 runs 8 residues. Trimming took off 10 bases at V and 14 bases at J, with 9 bases between the two ends. Looked up from germline, CDR1 is SGHNT and CDR2 is YYREEE (reference sequence). CDR3 sequence reads: CAGRGLFF. In DNA form, the CDR3 reads TGTGCCGGGAGAGGGCTGTTTTTT.

In its sample, this clone was seen many times. The chain links TRBV7-9 to TRBJ1-2, with 8 bases aligning to TRBD1. Germline values: CDR1 SEHNR, CDR2 FQNEAQ (reference sequence). This CDR3 spans 15 amino acids. Unmatched junction bases numbered 2, after V lost 0 bases and J lost 2 bases. The CDR3 protein is CASSLARTGNYGYTF. CDR3 DNA sequence: TGTGCCAGCAGCTTAGCGCGGACAGGGAACTATGGCTACACCTTC.

The chain employs TRBV18 and TRBJ1-5; 9 positions agree with TRBD1. V lost 2 bases and J lost 5; bases outside the gene matches: 7. Germline-derived CDR1 and CDR2 are KGHSH and LQKENI. CDR3 size: 16 residues. The CDR3 DNA sequence: TGTGCCAGCTCACCAACGGGACAGGGTGACGATCAGCCCCAGCATTTT. It yields the protein CASSPTGQGDDQPQHF. Looking up the rest from reference TRBV18 and TRBJ1-5 gives the full variable domain: NAGVMQNPRHLVRRRGQEARLRCSPMKGHSHVYWYRQLPEEGLKFMVYLQKENIIDESGMPKERFSAEFPKEGPSILRIQQVVRGDSAAYFCASSPTGQGDDQPQHFGDGTRLSIL.

Concerning this clone: Other DNA sequences from this sample encode an identical CDR3 as well. The genes are TRBV5-1 and TRBJ2-1; 12 nucleotides line up with TRBD2. The CDR3 length is 15 residues. With 0 bases clipped from V and 5 bases from J, the junction kept 0 bases outside the gene matches. The germline CDR1 and CDR2 sequences are SGHRS and YFSETQ. The CDR3 is CASSLGLAGDNEQFF. CDR3 DNA: TGCGCCAGCAGCTTGGGACTAGCGGGAGACAATGAGCAGTTCTTC.

The V gene is TRBV5-1, the J gene TRBJ2-7; D perhaps matches TRBD2 (5 bases). The CDR3 spans 15 residues. V was trimmed by 0 bases and J by 6 bases, leaving 16 bases between them. CDR1 and CDR2 from the germline V gene are SGHRS and YFSETQ. The CDR3 loop reads CASSLAASSGPEQYF. CDR3 nucleotide sequence: TGCGCCAGCAGCTTGGCCGCTAGCTCCGGTCCCGAGCAGTACTTC.

The rearrangement joins TRBV19 to TRBJ1-5, with D possibly matching TRBD1 (5 bases). The CDR3 extends over 15 amino acids. V was pared by 2 bases and J by 6 bases, with 14 bases between. The V gene's germline CDR1 is LNHDA and CDR2 SQIVND (reference sequence). CDR3 DNA: TGTGCCAGTAGTATATCCCAGGGTTCAAGTCAGCCCCAGCATTTT. This gives the protein CASSISQGSSQPQHF.

The rearrangement joins TRBV9 to TRBJ2-1; D is unclear. Germline V gene lookup returns CDR1 SGDLS and CDR2 YYNGEE. This CDR3 has 14 residues. Deletions cut 4 bases from V and 3 bases from J, with 11 bases between. The CDR3 loop reads CASSPRFFYNEQFF. The CDR3 nucleotides are TGTGCCAGCAGCCCCCGTTTCTTCTACAATGAGCAGTTCTTC. Together with reference TRBV9 and TRBJ2-1, the CDR3 gives the full variable domain: DSGVTQTPKHLITATGQRVTLRCSPRSGDLSVYWYQQSLDQGLQFLIQYYNGEERAKGNILERFSAQQFPDLHSELNLSSLELGDSALYFCASSPRFFYNEQFFGPGTRLTVL.